Below are 11 T cell receptor beta chains sequenced from a single sample in a study of OX40 agonist ivuxolimab in advanced cancers. Repertoires were generated with immunoSEQ multiplex PCR, while TCRdb's copy carries only in-frame clones and drops some. The sample yields some 74,000 clones, approximately 82% seen once. The source material was CD4+ or CD8+ T cells sorted from blood, sampled in a trial of the OX40 agonist ivuxolimab. The receptors here all came from an adult with an advanced solid tumor such as melanoma, head and neck, liver or kidney cancer.

The rearrangement uses TRBV7-2 and TRBJ2-5; TRBD2 matches at 10 bases. V lost 10 bases to trimming and J lost 5 bases; unmatched junction nucleotides: 7. The CDR3 loop spans 13 amino acids. The germline CDR1 and CDR2 sequences are SGHTA and FQGNSA. The CDR3 nucleotides are TGTGCCACCCAACTAGCGGGGTCGGAGACCCAGTACTTC. Its protein product is CATQLAGSETQYF.

The rearrangement uses TRBV7-8 and TRBJ2-1; 13 nucleotides agree with TRBD2. The J segment lost 5 bases and the V segment lost 4 bases, leaving 5 bases of the junction unmatched. The CDR3 is 16 amino acids. The V gene's germline CDR1 is SGHVS and CDR2 FQNEAQ. CDR3 DNA: TGTGCCAGCAGCTCCAGGACTAGCGGGGGCCACAATGAGCAGTTCTTC. Its protein is CASSSRTSGGHNEQFF.

J is TRBJ1-1 and V is TRBV14; 7 bases align to TRBD1. Germline trimming cut 0 bases from V and 1 base from J; bases unmatched to any gene: 5. Germline loops: CDR1 SGHDN, CDR2 FVKESK. There are 16 residues in the CDR3. Here the CDR3 reads CASSQDRGTENTEAFF. CDR3 DNA: TGTGCCAGCAGCCAAGATCGGGGGACAGAGAACACTGAAGCTTTCTTT.

In its sample, this clone was seen once. The V and J genes are TRBV6-6 and TRBJ2-3; D remains unclear. Germline V gives CDR1 MNHNY, CDR2 SVGAGI (reference sequence). Trimming removed 0 bases from V and 6 bases from J, with 1 base in between. The CDR3 contains 11 residues. The CDR3 DNA is TGTGCCAGCAGTTACTCGGATACGCAGTATTTT. Protein: CASSYSDTQYF.

The chain employs TRBV14 and TRBJ2-7; the match to TRBD1 covers 7 bases. This CDR3 has 15 residues. Germline CDR1 reads SGHDN; CDR2 reads FVKESK. V was pared by 1 base and J by 2 bases, with 5 bases of the junction left unmatched. Written as DNA, the CDR3 is TGTGCCAGCAGCCAAGGACAGGGTAATCCCTACGAGCAGTACTTC. It yields the protein CASSQGQGNPYEQYF.

V usage is TRBV5-1 and J usage is TRBJ1-1; the D gene is possibly TRBD1 (6 bases). Germline CDR1 SGHRS, CDR2 YFSETQ. V lost 1 base, J lost 3 bases, and 10 bases lay in between. This CDR3 contains 14 residues. The CDR3 region has the DNA TGCGCCAGCAGCTTGAGGGGGGTAGACACTGAAGCTTTCTTT. This codes for CASSLRGVDTEAFF.

This clone was seen a single time. The chain employs TRBV29-1 and TRBJ2-5, with TRBD2 matching 7 bases. Germline CDR1 is SQVTM and CDR2 is ANQGSEA. The CDR3 runs to 12 residues. V lost 4 bases and J lost 4; bases outside the gene matches: 3. The CDR3 region is CSVVSGAETQYF. DNA of the CDR3: TGCAGCGTTGTGAGCGGGGCAGAGACCCAGTACTTC.

The chain combines TRBV6-6 with TRBJ1-1; maybe TRBD1 (5 bases). CDR1 and CDR2 (germline): MNHNY, SVGAGI (reference sequence). The CDR3 contains 11 residues. The V and J ends lost 9 bases and 5 bases respectively, with 10 bases between them. The CDR3 region has the DNA TGTGCCAGTTTGGGGGGAACTGAAGCTTTCTTT. Translation: CASLGGTEAFF.

V usage is TRBV7-8 and J usage is TRBJ2-1; possible D gene TRBD1, 5 bases. The germline CDR1 and CDR2 sequences are SGHVS and FQNEAQ. This CDR3 spans 13 amino acids. V was cut by 5 bases and J by 10 bases, with 15 bases left in between. The CDR3 DNA reads TGTGCCAGCAGCCCCAGGGTAAGGGCGGAGCAGTTCTTC. Protein sequence: CASSPRVRAEQFF.

This clone was recorded a few times. Other DNA sequences within the sample encode an identical CDR3. This chain links TRBV6-4 with TRBJ1-5, with unresolved D. From germline, CDR1 is MRHNA and CDR2 SNTAGT. This CDR3 contains 13 residues. V lost 5 bases and J lost 4, with 9 bases in between. CDR3 in amino acids: CASSREENQPQHF. CDR3 nucleotide sequence: TGTGCCAGCAGTCGTGAGGAGAATCAGCCCCAGCATTTT.

This chain joins TRBV11-2 and TRBJ1-3; D is unresolved. The CDR3 length is 15 residues. Germline loops: CDR1 SGHAT, CDR2 FQNNGV. The V end was cut by 2 bases, the J end by 0 bases, with 8 bases between. CDR3 sequence (DNA): TGTGCCAGCAGCTTAAACTGGGACTCTGGAAACACCATATATTTT. It translates to CASSLNWDSGNTIYF. Complete variable domain (other parts from reference TRBV11-2 and TRBJ1-3): EAGVAQSPRYKIIEKRQSVAFWCNPISGHATLYWYQQILGQGPKLLIQFQNNGVVDDSQLPKDRFSAERLKGVDSTLKIQPAKLEDSAVYLCASSLNWDSGNTIYFGEGSWLTVV.